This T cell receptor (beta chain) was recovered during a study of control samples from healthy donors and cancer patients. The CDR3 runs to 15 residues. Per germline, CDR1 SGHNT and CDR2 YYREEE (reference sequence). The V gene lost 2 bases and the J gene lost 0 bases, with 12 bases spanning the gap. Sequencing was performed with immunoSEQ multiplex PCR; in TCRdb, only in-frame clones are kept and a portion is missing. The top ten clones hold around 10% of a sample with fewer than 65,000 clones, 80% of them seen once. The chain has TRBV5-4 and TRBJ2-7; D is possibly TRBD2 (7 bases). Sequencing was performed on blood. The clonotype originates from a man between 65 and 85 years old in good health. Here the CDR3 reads CASSFGGTSSYEQYF. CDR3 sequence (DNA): TGTGCCAGCAGCTTCGGGGGGACAAGCTCCTACGAGCAGTACTTC.